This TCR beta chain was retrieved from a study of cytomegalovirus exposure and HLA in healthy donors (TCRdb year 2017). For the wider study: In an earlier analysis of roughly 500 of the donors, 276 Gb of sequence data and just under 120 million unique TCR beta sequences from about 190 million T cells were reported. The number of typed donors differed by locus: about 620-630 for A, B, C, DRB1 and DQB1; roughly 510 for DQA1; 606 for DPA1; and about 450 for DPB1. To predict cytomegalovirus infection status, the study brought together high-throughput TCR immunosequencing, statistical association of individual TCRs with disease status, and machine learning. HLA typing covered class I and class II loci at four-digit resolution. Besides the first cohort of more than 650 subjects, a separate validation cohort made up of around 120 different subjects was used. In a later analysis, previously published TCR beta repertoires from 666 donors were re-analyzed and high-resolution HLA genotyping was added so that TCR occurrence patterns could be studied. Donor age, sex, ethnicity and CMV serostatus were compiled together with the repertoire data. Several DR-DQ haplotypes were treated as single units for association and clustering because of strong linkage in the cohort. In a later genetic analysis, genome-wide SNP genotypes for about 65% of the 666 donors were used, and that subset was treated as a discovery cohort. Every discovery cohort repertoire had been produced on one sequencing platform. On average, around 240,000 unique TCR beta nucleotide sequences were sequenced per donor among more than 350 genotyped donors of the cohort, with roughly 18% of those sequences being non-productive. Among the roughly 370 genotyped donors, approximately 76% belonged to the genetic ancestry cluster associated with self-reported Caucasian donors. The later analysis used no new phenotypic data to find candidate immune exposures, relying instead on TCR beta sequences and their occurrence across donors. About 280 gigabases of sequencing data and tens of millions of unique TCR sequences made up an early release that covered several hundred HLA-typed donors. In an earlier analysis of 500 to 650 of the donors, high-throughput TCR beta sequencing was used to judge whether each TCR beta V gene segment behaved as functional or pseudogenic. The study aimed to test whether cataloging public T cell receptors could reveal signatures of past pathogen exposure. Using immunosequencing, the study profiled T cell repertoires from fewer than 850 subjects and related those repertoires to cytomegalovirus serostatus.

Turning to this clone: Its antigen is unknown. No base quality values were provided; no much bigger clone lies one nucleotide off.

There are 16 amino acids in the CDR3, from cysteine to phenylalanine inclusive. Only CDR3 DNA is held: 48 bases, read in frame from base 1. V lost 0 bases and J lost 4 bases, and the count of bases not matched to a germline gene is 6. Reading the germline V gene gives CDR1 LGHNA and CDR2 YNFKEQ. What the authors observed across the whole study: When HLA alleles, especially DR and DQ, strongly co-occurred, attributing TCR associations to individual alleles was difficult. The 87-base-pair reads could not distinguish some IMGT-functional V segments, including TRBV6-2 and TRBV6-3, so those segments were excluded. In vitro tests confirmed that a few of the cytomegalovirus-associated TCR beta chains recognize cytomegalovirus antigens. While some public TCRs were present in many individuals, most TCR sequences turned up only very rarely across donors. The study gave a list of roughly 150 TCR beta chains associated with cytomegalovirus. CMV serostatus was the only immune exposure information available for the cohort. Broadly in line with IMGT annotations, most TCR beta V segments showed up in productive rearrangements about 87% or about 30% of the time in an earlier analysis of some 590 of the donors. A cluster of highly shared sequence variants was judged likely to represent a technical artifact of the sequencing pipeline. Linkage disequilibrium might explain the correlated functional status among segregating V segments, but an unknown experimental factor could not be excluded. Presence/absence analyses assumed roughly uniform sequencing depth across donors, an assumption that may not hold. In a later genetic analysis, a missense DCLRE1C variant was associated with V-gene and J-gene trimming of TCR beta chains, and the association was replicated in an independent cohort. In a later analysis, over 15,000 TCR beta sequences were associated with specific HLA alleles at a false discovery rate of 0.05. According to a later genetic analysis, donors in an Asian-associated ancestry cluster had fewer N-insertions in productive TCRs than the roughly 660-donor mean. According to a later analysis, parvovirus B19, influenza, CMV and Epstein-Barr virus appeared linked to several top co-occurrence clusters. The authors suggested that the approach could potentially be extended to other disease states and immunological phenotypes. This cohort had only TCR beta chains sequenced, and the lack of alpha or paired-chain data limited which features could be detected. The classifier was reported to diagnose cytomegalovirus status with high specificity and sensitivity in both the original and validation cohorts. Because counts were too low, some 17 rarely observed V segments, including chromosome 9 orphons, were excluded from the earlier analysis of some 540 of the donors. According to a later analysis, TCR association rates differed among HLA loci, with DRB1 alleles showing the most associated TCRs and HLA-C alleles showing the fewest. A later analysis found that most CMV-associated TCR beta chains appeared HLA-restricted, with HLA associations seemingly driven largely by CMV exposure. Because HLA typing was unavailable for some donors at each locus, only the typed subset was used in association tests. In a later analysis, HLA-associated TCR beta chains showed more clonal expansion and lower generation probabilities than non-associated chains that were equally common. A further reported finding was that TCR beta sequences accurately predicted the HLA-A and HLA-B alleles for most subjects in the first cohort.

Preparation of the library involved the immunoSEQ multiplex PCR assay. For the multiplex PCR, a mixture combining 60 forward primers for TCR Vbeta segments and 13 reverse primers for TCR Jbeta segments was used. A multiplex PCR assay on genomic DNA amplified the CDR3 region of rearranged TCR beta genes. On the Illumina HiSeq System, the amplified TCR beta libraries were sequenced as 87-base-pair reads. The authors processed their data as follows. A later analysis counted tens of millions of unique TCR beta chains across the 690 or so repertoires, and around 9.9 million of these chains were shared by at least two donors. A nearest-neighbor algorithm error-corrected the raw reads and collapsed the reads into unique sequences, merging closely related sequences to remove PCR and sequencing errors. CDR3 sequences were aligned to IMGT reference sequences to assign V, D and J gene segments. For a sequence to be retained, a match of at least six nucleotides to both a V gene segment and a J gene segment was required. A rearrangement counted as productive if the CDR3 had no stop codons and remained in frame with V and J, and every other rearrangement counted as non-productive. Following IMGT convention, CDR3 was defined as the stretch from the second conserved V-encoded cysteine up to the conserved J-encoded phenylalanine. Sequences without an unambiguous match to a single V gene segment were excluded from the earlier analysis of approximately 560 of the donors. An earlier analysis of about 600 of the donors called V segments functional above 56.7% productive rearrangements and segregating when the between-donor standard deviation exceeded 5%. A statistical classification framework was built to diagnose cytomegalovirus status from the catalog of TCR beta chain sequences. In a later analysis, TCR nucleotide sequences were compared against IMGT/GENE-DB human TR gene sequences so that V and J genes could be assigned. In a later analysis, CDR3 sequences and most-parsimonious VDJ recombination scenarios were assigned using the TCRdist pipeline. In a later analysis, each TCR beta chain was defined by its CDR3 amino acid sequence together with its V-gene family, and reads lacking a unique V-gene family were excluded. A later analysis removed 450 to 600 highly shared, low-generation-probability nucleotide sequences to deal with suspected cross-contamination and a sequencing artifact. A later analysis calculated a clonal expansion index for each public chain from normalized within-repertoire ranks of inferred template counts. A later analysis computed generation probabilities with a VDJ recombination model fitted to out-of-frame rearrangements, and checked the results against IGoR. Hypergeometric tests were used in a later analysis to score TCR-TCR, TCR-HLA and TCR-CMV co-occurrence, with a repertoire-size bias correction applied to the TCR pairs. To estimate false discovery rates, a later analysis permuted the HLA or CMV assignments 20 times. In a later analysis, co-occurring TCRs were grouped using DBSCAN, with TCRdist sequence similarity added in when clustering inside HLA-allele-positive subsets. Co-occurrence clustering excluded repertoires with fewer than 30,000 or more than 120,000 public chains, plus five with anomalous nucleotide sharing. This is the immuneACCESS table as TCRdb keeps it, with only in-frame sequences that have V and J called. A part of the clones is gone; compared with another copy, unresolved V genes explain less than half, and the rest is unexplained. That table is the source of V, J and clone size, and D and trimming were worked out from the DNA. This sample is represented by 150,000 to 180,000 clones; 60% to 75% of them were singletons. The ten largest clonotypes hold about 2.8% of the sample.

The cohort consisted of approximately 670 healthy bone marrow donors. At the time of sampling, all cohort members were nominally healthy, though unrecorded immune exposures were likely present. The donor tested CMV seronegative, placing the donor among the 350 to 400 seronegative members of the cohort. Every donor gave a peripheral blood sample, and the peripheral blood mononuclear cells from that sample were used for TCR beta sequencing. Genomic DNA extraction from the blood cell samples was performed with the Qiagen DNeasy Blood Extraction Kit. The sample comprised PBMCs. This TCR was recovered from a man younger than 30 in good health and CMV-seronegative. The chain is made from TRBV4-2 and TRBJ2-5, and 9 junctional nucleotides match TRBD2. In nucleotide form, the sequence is TGTGCCAGCAGCCAAGAGTTAGCGGGGGTACGAGAGACCCAGTACTTC. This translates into CASSQELAGVRETQYF.